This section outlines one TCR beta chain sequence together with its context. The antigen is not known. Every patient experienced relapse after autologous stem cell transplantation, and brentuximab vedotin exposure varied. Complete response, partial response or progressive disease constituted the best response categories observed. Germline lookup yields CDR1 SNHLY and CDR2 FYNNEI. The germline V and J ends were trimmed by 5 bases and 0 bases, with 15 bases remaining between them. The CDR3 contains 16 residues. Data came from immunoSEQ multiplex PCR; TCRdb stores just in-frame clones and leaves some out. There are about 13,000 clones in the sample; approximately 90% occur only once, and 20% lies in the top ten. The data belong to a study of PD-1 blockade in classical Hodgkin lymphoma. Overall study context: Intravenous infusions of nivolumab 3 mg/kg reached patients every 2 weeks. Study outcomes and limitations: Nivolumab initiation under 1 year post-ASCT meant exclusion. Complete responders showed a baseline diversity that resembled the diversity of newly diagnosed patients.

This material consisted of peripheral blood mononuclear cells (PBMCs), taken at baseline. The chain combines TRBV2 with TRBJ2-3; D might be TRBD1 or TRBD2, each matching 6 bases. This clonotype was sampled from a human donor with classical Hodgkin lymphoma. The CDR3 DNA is TGTGCCAGCAGTACTGGCCAAGGGGGGAGCACAGATACGCAGTATTTT. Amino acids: CASSTGQGGSTDTQYF.